The present T cell receptor beta chain was sequenced within a study of OX40 agonist ivuxolimab in advanced cancers. Overall study: Those enrolled were 82.7% male, with a mean age of roughly 62 years and ages from roughly 23 to 80. Participants could have had prior anti-PD-1, anti-PD-L1 or anti-CTLA-4 therapy, and approximately 40% had some.

To note about this clone: As yet, its antigen is unknown.

The study, taken as a whole, reports: Not determined was the antigen specificity of the expanded peripheral T cells. Among the lowest peripheral clonal expansion occurred in 0.1-3.0 mg/kg partial responders.

V shed 9 bases and J shed 2 bases, with 7 bases lying between them. This CDR3 spans 11 amino acids. Germline loops: CDR1 SEHNR, CDR2 FQNEAQ (reference sequence). Here immunoSEQ multiplex PCR was the method, and the copy in TCRdb shows in-frame clones only, minus some. This sample has almost 70,000 clones, with about 88% found just once. Sequencing was performed on CD4+ or CD8+ T cells sorted from blood, taken in a trial of the OX40 agonist ivuxolimab. The gene calls are TRBV7-9 and TRBJ2-5; weak D call: TRBD1 (6 bases). This TCR derives from an adult with an advanced solid tumor such as melanoma, head and neck, liver or kidney cancer. The CDR3 DNA follows: TGTGCCAGTCAGGGGCAAGAGACCCAGTACTTC. This encodes CASQGQETQYF.